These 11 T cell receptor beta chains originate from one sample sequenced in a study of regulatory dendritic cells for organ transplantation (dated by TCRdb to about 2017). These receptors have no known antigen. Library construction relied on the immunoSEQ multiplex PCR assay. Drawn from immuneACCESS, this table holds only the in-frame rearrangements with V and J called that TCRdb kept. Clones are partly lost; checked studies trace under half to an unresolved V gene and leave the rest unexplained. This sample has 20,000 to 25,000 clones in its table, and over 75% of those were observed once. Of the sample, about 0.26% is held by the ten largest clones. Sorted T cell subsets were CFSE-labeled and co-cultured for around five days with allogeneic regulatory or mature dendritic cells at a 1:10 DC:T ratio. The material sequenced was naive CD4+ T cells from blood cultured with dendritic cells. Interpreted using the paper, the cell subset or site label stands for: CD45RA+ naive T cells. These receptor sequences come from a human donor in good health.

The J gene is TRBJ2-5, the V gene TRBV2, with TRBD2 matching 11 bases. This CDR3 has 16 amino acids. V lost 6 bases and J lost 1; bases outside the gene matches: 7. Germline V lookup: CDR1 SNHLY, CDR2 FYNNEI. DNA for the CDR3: TGTGCCAGCAGAGCCGGGACTAGCGGCTCCCAAGAGACCCAGTACTTC. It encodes CASRAGTSGSQETQYF.

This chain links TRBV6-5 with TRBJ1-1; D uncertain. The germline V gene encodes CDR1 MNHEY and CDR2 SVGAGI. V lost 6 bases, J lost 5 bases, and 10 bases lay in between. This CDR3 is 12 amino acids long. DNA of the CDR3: TGTGCCAGCAGCCGAGTAGGGACTGAAGCTTTCTTT. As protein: CASSRVGTEAFF.

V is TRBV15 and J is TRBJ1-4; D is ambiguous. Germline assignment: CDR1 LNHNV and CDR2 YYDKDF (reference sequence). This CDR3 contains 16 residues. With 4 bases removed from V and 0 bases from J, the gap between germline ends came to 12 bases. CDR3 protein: CATSKRTQATNEKLFF. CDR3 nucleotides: TGTGCCACCAGCAAACGAACACAAGCAACTAATGAAAAACTGTTTTTT.

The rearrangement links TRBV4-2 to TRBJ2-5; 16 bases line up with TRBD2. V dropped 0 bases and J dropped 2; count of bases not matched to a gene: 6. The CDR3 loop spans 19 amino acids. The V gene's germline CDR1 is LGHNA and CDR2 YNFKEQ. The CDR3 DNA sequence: TGTGCCAGCAGCCAAGACAACCCGGGACTAGCGGGGGGGCAAGAGACCCAGTACTTC. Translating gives CASSQDNPGLAGGQETQYF.

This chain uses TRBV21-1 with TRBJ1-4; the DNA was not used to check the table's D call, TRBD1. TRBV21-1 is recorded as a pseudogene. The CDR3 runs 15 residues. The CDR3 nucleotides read TGTGCCAGGACAGGGGGCAACGCAACTAATGAAAAACTGTTTTTT. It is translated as CARTGGNATNEKLFF.

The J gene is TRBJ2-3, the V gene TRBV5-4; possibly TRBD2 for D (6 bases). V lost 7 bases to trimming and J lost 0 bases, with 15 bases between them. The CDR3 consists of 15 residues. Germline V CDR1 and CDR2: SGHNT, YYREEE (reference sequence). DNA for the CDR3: TGTGCCAGCCTAAAGGACTACCGGAGCACAGATACGCAGTATTTT. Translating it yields CASLKDYRSTDTQYF.

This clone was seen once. CDR3 amino acids: CASSHGDYGYTF. CDR3 in DNA: TGCGCCAGCAGCCACGGGGACTATGGCTACACCTTC. The rearrangement links TRBV4-3 to TRBJ1-2, with D unclear. Germline V gene lookup returns CDR1 LGHNA and CDR2 YSLEER. The CDR3 runs 12 residues. Trimming pared 3 bases from V and 3 bases from J, leaving 5 bases between.

CDR3 nucleotide sequence: TGTGCCAGCGGGATCAGCGCGGGGAGGAGCTCCTACAATGAGCAGTTCTTC. Translating gives CASGISAGRSSYNEQFF. The chain combines TRBV2 with TRBJ2-1, with D possibly being TRBD2 (6 bases). Germline V gene lookup returns CDR1 SNHLY and CDR2 FYNNEI. Trimming stripped 8 bases from V and 0 bases from J, with 20 bases between. The CDR3 length is 17 residues. Variable domain in full (rest from reference TRBV2 and TRBJ2-1): EPEVTQTPSHQVTQMGQEVILRCVPISNHLYFYWYRQILGQKVEFLVSFYNNEISEKSEIFDDQFSVERPDGSNFTLKIRSTKLEDSAMYFCASGISAGRSSYNEQFFGPGTRLTVL.

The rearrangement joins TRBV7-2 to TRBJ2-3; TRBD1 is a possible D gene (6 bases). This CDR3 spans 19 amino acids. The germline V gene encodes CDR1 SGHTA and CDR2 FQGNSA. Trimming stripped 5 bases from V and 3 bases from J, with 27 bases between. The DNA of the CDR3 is TGTGCCAGCAGCCTTCGGCAGGGGACCACTATGAAGACGACAGATACGCAGTATTTT. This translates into CASSLRQGTTMKTTDTQYF.

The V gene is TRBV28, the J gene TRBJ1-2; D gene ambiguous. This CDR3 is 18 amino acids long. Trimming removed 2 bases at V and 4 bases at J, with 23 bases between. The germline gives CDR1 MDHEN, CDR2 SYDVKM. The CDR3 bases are TGTGCCAGCAGTTTAGCCGGGTTGCGGGGTCAGAGACTCTATGGCTACACCTTC. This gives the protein CASSLAGLRGQRLYGYTF.

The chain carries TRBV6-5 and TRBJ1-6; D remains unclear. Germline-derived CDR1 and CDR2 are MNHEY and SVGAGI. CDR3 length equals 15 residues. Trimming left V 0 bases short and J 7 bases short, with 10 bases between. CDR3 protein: CASSYSRIGNSPLHF. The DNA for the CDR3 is TGTGCCAGCAGTTACTCGCGTATTGGGAATTCACCCCTCCACTTT.